This T cell receptor (beta chain) is drawn from a study of cytomegalovirus exposure and HLA in healthy donors. The primer mix had 60 Vbeta and 13 Jbeta primers. Method: immunoSEQ multiplex PCR; TCRdb's copy keeps in-frame clones and lacks some. The data contain around 52,000 clones, approximately 83% of them seen just once; the ten biggest clones take up 1.7%. The CDR3 runs 16 residues. CDR1 is SGHDT and CDR2 is YYEEEE in the germline V gene. V lost 1 base to trimming and J lost 2 bases; unmatched junction nucleotides: 9. V usage is TRBV5-6 and J usage is TRBJ2-7, with 7 positions matching TRBD2. Material for sequencing was PBMCs. This sequence originates from a middle-aged man in good health and CMV-seronegative. The chain's CDR3 is CASSLFREANPYEQYF. In DNA, the CDR3 is TGTGCCAGCAGCTTGTTTCGGGAGGCGAATCCCTACGAGCAGTACTTC.